The present entry profiles one TCR beta chain with its context. What it binds is not known. Germline V gives CDR1 SGHVS, CDR2 FNYEAQ. The CDR3 runs 13 residues. The source of the sample is a study of Tregs in tolerant kidney transplant recipients. General observations from the study: Validation in larger populations is needed because few patients were studied.

The table came from immunoSEQ multiplex PCR; TCRdb's copy has only in-frame clones and leaves some out. The table shows about 110,000 clones, with around 90% occurring only once. The sample here was CD4+ T cells from blood, taken before the transplant. The sequence came from a human donor who received a combined kidney and bone marrow transplant. The J gene is TRBJ1-3, the V gene TRBV7-6, with 9 bases aligning to TRBD1. The CDR3 region has the DNA TGTGCTATAGGGACAGGGAGTGGAAACACCATATATTTT. Amino acid sequence: CAIGTGSGNTIYF.